These 15 T cell receptor beta chains came from one sample sequenced in a study of T cell changes during pregnancy in multiple sclerosis. The protocol was immunoSEQ multiplex PCR, while the TCRdb copy is restricted to in-frame clones and leaves out a portion. The sample holds 91,000 or so clones, roughly 92% seen once. The sequencing used peripheral blood, collected after pregnancy. The receptor source for this set is a female donor with multiple sclerosis, enrolled in a pregnancy study.

The chain couples TRBV19 to TRBJ1-3, with D maybe TRBD1 (6 bases). Germline V gene lookup returns CDR1 LNHDA and CDR2 SQIVND (reference sequence). V dropped 5 bases and J dropped 0 bases, with 8 bases sitting between them. The length of the CDR3 is 14 residues. The chain's CDR3 is CASSDRYSGNTIYF. DNA of the CDR3: TGTGCCAGTAGTGACAGGTACTCTGGAAACACCATATATTTT.

The chain has TRBV6-4 and TRBJ2-3; 8 bases align to TRBD2. With 2 bases clipped from V and 7 bases from J, the junction kept 8 bases outside the gene matches. The length of the CDR3 is 15 residues. Germline CDR1 reads MRHNA; CDR2 reads SNTAGT. In nucleotides, the CDR3 is TGTGCCAGCAGTGACGGCGGGAGGCCTTTAAATACGCAGTATTTT. It yields the protein CASSDGGRPLNTQYF.

The J gene is TRBJ1-1, the V gene TRBV5-5, with TRBD1 matching 8 bases. The ends lost 4 bases at V and 1 base at J; junction bases unmatched: 6. Germline CDR1 SGHKS, CDR2 YYEKEE (reference sequence). The length of the CDR3 is 15 residues. In DNA, the CDR3 is TGTGCCAGCAGCCGGGGACAGGAGCCGAACACTGAAGCTTTCTTT. Its translation is CASSRGQEPNTEAFF.

This chain connects TRBV2 to TRBJ1-5; 7 bases align to TRBD1. V was pared by 5 bases and J by 0 bases, with 7 bases of the junction left unmatched. CDR3 length: 16 amino acids. The germline V gene has CDR1 SNHLY and CDR2 FYNNEI. CDR3 region: CASSRDRVISNQPQHF. DNA of the CDR3: TGTGCCAGCAGTAGGGACAGAGTGATTAGCAATCAGCCCCAGCATTTT.

The chain links TRBV6-6 to TRBJ1-1; 10 nucleotides match TRBD1. The V segment lost 5 bases and the J segment 4 bases; nucleotides outside the gene matches: 4. The CDR3 loop spans 14 amino acids. Germline V CDR1 and CDR2: MNHNY, SVGAGI (reference sequence). This CDR3 reads CASSRTGGSTEAFF. CDR3 coding DNA: TGTGCCAGCAGTAGGACAGGGGGAAGCACTGAAGCTTTCTTT.

This clone was found once. V is TRBV7-6 and J is TRBJ2-7, with TRBD2 matching over 8 bases. CDR1 SGHVS and CDR2 FNYEAQ come from the germline V gene. The CDR3 totals 18 residues. Losses at the gene ends were 0 bases for V and 0 bases for J; bases not matched to a gene: 10. The CDR3 protein is CASSLASGLADISYEQYF. CDR3 DNA sequence: TGTGCCAGCAGCTTAGCCAGTGGACTAGCCGACATCTCCTACGAGCAGTACTTC.

This clone occurred a few times. The chain is built from TRBV30 and TRBJ1-1; D remains unclear. V was shortened by 4 bases and J by 10 bases, with 19 bases between the two germline ends. Germline V gives CDR1 GTSNPN, CDR2 SVGIG (reference sequence). This CDR3 comprises 13 residues. The CDR3 loop is CAWNIAGSVTAFF. CDR3 DNA: TGTGCCTGGAACATTGCGGGATCAGTAACAGCTTTCTTT.

The genes are TRBV7-9 and TRBJ1-5, with TRBD1 as a possible D gene (6 bases). With 5 bases removed from V and 3 bases from J, the gap between germline ends came to 26 bases. CDR1 SEHNR and CDR2 FQNEAQ come from the germline V gene (reference sequence). CDR3 length: 19 amino acids. The CDR3 coding sequence is TGTGCCAGCAGCCATGGGGGAGCCCGTCAACAGGGTTTCAATCAGCCCCAGCATTTT. Translating gives CASSHGGARQQGFNQPQHF.

The gene calls are TRBV19 and TRBJ2-7; TRBD1 matches at 10 bases. The J segment lost 4 bases and the V segment lost 9 bases, leaving 6 bases of the junction unmatched. CDR1 is LNHDA and CDR2 is SQIVND in the germline V gene (reference sequence). The CDR3 has 13 residues. DNA for the CDR3: TGTGCCAGACTCGGGACAGGGGAATACGAGCAGTACTTC. This encodes CARLGTGEYEQYF.

The chain is built from TRBV5-1 and TRBJ2-7; weak D call: TRBD1 (6 bases). The CDR3 is 15 amino acids. Germline V lookup: CDR1 SGHRS, CDR2 YFSETQ. V shed 4 bases and J shed 3 bases, with 17 bases lying between them. CDR3 sequence reads: CASSLYRESRYEQYF. The CDR3 DNA sequence: TGCGCCAGCAGCCTTTACAGGGAAAGTCGCTACGAGCAGTACTTC.

This clone was seen just once. V gene TRBV4-1 combines with J gene TRBJ1-2; no reliable D call. Deletions cut 0 bases from V and 2 bases from J, with 7 bases between. Per the germline V gene, CDR1 is MGHRA and CDR2 is YSYEKL. The CDR3 consists of 14 residues. The CDR3 is CASSQDLQNYGYTF. For the CDR3, the DNA is TGCGCCAGCAGCCAAGATCTCCAGAACTATGGCTACACCTTC.

This clone was observed a single time. The gene calls are TRBV7-9 and TRBJ2-1; D unresolved. Trimming took off 2 bases at V and 7 bases at J, with 6 bases between the two ends. Germline assignment: CDR1 SEHNR and CDR2 FQNEAQ (reference sequence). The CDR3 totals 12 residues. CDR3 nucleotides: TGTGCCAGCAGCTTAATCAGTAATGAGCAGTTCTTC. Translating it yields CASSLISNEQFF.

This clone came up once. This rearrangement joins TRBV7-2 to TRBJ2-7, with D perhaps TRBD2 (5 bases). CDR1 is SGHTA, CDR2 FQGNSA, per germline. Trimming removed 2 bases from V and 7 bases from J, with 6 bases in between. This CDR3 region has 11 residues. Here the CDR3 DNA reads TGTGCCAGCAGCTTACGAGGGGAGCAGTACTTC. Translation gives CASSLRGEQYF.

V usage is TRBV19 and J usage is TRBJ1-5; a possible D gene is TRBD1 (6 bases). The CDR3 runs 16 residues. The V gene lost 6 bases and the J gene lost 3 bases, with 18 bases spanning the gap. CDR1 LNHDA and CDR2 SQIVND come from the germline V gene (reference sequence). CDR3 bases: TGTGCCAGTAGAATCACCAGGGGTCAGAACAATCAGCCCCAGCATTTT. Translating gives CASRITRGQNNQPQHF.

The genes are TRBV6-4 and TRBJ1-2; D ambiguous. The V and J ends lost 0 bases and 5 bases respectively, with 13 bases between them. The CDR3 contains 15 residues. Germline CDR1 MRHNA, CDR2 SNTAGT. As DNA, the CDR3 is TGTGCCAGCAGTGACTCGGGGTCTCCGGGGTATGGCTACACCTTC. Protein sequence: CASSDSGSPGYGYTF.